This T cell receptor (beta chain) originates from a study of technical replicates of blood from four donors. V dropped 7 bases and J dropped 1 base, with 10 bases sitting between them. Germline CDR1 reads MGHDK; CDR2 reads SYGVNS. CDR3 size: 13 residues. Only in-frame clones appear in the TCRdb table, and some are missing; sequencing was by immunoSEQ multiplex PCR. The data contain about 85,000 clones, about 95% of them singletons. The chain joins TRBV25-1 to TRBJ2-5; D ambiguous. This clonotype was sampled from a human donor in good health. Material for sequencing was T cells isolated from PBMCs. The CDR3 sequence: CASTAETQETQYF. Written as DNA, the CDR3 is TGTGCCAGCACCGCAGAAACCCAAGAGACCCAGTACTTC.